These T cell receptor beta chains were read from a single sample in a study of blood T cell repertoires in COVID-19. Measured with immunoSEQ multiplex PCR; TCRdb has only the in-frame clones, and not every one. The repertoire has about 34,000 clones, less than 95% of them found once; the top ten carry under 25%. The sequenced sample consisted of peripheral blood. The receptors derive from a man of 80 years or more with acute or convalescent COVID-19. Both conserved end residues are part of each CDR3. The D gene is left open where the match is weak. Not every row has a clone size; where given, it reads once, few, many or a size class.

J: TRBJ1-4; size: NA; V: TRBV27; D: TRBD1; DNA: TGTGCCAGCAGTCCCATGAGGGGGCTTGAAAAACTGTTTTTT; CDR3: CASSPMRGLEKLFF
J: TRBJ1-2; size: NA; V: TRBV6-1; D: NA; DNA: TGTGCCAGCAGTGAAAGGCAGGGGTATGGCTACACCTTC; CDR3: CASSERQGYGYTF
J: TRBJ2-7; size: NA; V: TRBV7-9; D: NA; DNA: TGTGCCAGCAGCTTACAGGGAAACGAGCAGTACTTC; CDR3: CASSLQGNEQYF
J: TRBJ1-6; size: NA; V: TRBV6-5; D: TRBD1; DNA: TGTGCCAGCAGCCCGGGACAGGGCAATTCACCCCTCCACTTT; CDR3: CASSPGQGNSPLHF
J: TRBJ1-3; size: NA; V: TRBV29-1; D: NA; DNA: TGCAGCGCAGCCAATTACTCGGGAAACACCATATATTTT; CDR3: CSAANYSGNTIYF
J: TRBJ1-1; size: once; V: TRBV28; D: NA; DNA: TGTGCCAGCAGTTTACGAACTACAGGGTTCACTGAAGCTTTCTTT; CDR3: CASSLRTTGFTEAFF
J: TRBJ1-1; size: NA; V: TRBV10-2; D: TRBD1; DNA: TGCGCCAGCAACCGGGACAGGGACACTGAAGCTTTCTTT; CDR3: CASNRDRDTEAFF
J: TRBJ1-4; size: NA; V: TRBV5-1; D: TRBD1; DNA: TGCGCCAGCAGCCCGGGTACAGGGGGCGAAAAACTGTTTTTT; CDR3: CASSPGTGGEKLFF
J: TRBJ2-2; size: once; V: TRBV7-2; D: NA; DNA: TGTGCCAGCAGCTTAGATATAGCGGCGAACACCGGGGAGCTGTTTTTT; CDR3: CASSLDIAANTGELFF
J: TRBJ2-7; size: NA; V: TRBV27; D: TRBD1; DNA: TGTGCCAGCACCACTCCCCGGGGACAGGGTAGCTACGAGCAGTACTTC; CDR3: CASTTPRGQGSYEQYF
J: TRBJ1-1; size: few; V: TRBV4-1; D: NA; DNA: TGCGCCAGCAGCCTTCGCTTCGACAGACTCACTGAAGCTTTCTTT; CDR3: CASSLRFDRLTEAFF
J: TRBJ2-5; size: NA; V: TRBV5-1; D: NA; DNA: TGCGCCAGCAGCTTGGGACTAGGGTCGGCTCAAGAGACCCAGTACTTC; CDR3: CASSLGLGSAQETQYF
J: TRBJ1-1; size: few; V: TRBV3-1/TRBV3-2; D: NA; DNA: TGTGCCAGCAGCCAAGATTTTTTTATGAACACTGAAGCTTTCTTT; CDR3: CASSQDFFMNTEAFF
J: TRBJ1-1; size: NA; V: TRBV5-1; D: TRBD1; DNA: TGCGCCAGCAGCCCGTTCGACAGGGACACTGAAGCTTTCTTT; CDR3: CASSPFDRDTEAFF
J: TRBJ1-6; size: NA; V: TRBV6-6; D: NA; DNA: TGTGCCAGCAGTCACAGGGAGATACCCCTCCACTTT; CDR3: CASSHREIPLHF
J: TRBJ1-5; size: NA; V: TRBV11-2; D: TRBD1; DNA: TGTGCCAGCAGCTCGGGACAGGGGGCGGTTAGCAATCAGCCCCAGCATTTT; CDR3: CASSSGQGAVSNQPQHF
J: TRBJ1-2; size: NA; V: TRBV28; D: NA; DNA: TGTGCCAGCAGTTTAATCAGGGCAAACTATGGCTACACCTTC; CDR3: CASSLIRANYGYTF
J: TRBJ2-3; size: NA; V: TRBV25-1; D: NA; DNA: TGTGCCAGCAGTGAATATAACTTGGATACGCAGTATTTT; CDR3: CASSEYNLDTQYF
J: TRBJ2-1; size: NA; V: TRBV20-1; D: TRBD2; DNA: TGCAGTGCTAGTGGGTGGCGGGGGGGCTACAATGAGCAGTTCTTC; CDR3: CSASGWRGGYNEQFF
J: TRBJ1-6; size: NA; V: TRBV6-1; D: NA; DNA: TGTGCCAGCAGTGAAATTCGGGACAAGAATTCACCCCTCCACTTT; CDR3: CASSEIRDKNSPLHF
J: TRBJ1-2; size: NA; V: TRBV27; D: TRBD1; DNA: TGTGCCAGCAGTTTCTCGACAGGGGGCGCCTATGGCTACACCTTC; CDR3: CASSFSTGGAYGYTF
J: TRBJ2-7; size: NA; V: TRBV11-2; D: TRBD2; DNA: TGTGCCAGCAGCCTGTACTTCGGGACTAGCGGGGGGGCTATAGAGCAGTACTTC; CDR3: CASSLYFGTSGGAIEQYF
J: TRBJ2-7; size: NA; V: TRBV6-5; D: NA; DNA: TGTGCCAGCAGTTACCGGGACTCCTACGAGCAGTACTTC; CDR3: CASSYRDSYEQYF
J: TRBJ1-5; size: NA; V: TRBV27; D: TRBD1; DNA: TGTGCCAGCAGTTCCCTCAGGACAGGAAGCAATCAGCCCCAGCATTTT; CDR3: CASSSLRTGSNQPQHF
J: TRBJ2-3; size: NA; V: TRBV10-3; D: TRBD2; DNA: TGTGCCACCTCCGGGACTAGCTCTTCAGATACGCAGTATTTT; CDR3: CATSGTSSSDTQYF
J: TRBJ2-5; size: NA; V: TRBV7-9; D: TRBD2; DNA: TGTGCCAGCAGCTCCAACCTAGCGGGGGGAGAGACCCAGTACTTC; CDR3: CASSSNLAGGETQYF
J: TRBJ1-2; size: NA; V: TRBV19; D: NA; DNA: TGTGCCAGTAGTTCTCAGGGATATGGCTACACCTTC; CDR3: CASSSQGYGYTF
J: TRBJ2-3; size: NA; V: TRBV29-1; D: NA; DNA: TGCAGCGTCACCGGCCGGGGGGCAGGAGATACGCAGTATTTT; CDR3: CSVTGRGAGDTQYF
J: TRBJ2-2; size: NA; V: TRBV19; D: NA; DNA: TGTGCCAGTAACGTGGGCAGGGCCCAGGGCACCGGGGAGCTGTTTTTT; CDR3: CASNVGRAQGTGELFF